The 13 T cell receptor beta chains below were found in one sample sequenced in a study of T cells after yellow fever vaccination. Each CDR3 protein gets one entry after TCRdb re-called the 5' RACE reads with MiXCR. The top ten clones hold roughly an eighth of a sample with under 600,000 distinct CDR3 sequences, approximately 13% of them seen once. Here the sequenced sample was PBMCs, taken on the day of the yellow fever booster vaccination. The receptor source for this set is a man aged 25-45 years who received the YFV17D yellow fever vaccine.

This clonotype occurred a few times. The chain is built from TRBV7-2 and TRBJ2-3, with 11 bases matching TRBD1. CDR1 and CDR2 (germline): SGHTA, FQGNSA. V trimming: 4 bases; J trimming: 4 bases; junction bases outside the gene matches: 4. This CDR3 has 15 amino acids. The CDR3 nucleotides are TGTGCCAGCAGCTCGTGGACAGGGGGCGCAGATACGCAGTATTTT. It translates to CASSSWTGGADTQYF.

In its sample, this clonotype was seen a few times. The rearrangement links TRBV7-9 to TRBJ2-7; the match to TRBD2 covers 8 bases. V shed 3 bases and J 3 bases; nucleotides not matched to a gene: 1. CDR1 is SEHNR and CDR2 is FQNEAQ in the germline V gene (reference sequence). The CDR3 is 13 amino acids. This CDR3 reads CASSLREDYEQYF. The CDR3 nucleotides are TGTGCCAGCAGCTTGCGGGAGGACTACGAGCAGTACTTC.

This chain joins TRBV12-5 and TRBJ2-5; D ambiguous. The CDR3 length is 14 residues. Germline loops: CDR1 LGHNT, CDR2 FRNRAP. V gave up 7 bases and J gave up 0 bases, with 12 bases separating them. CDR3 nucleotide sequence: TGTGCTAGTGCCGCCCCAGGACACCAAGAGACCCAGTACTTC. It is translated as CASAAPGHQETQYF.

This chain joins TRBV12-3 or TRBV12-4 and TRBJ1-2, with 7 nucleotides matching TRBD1. With V trimmed by 5 bases and J by 1 base, 4 bases remained unmatched. This CDR3 is 14 amino acids long. The CDR3 loop reads CASSHRDSNYGYTF. The CDR3 nucleotides are TGTGCCAGCAGTCATAGGGACAGTAACTATGGCTACACCTTC.

This clonotype was seen a handful of times. The rearrangement joins TRBV27 to TRBJ2-2; 10 positions match TRBD2. The CDR3 length is 15 residues. The germline gives CDR1 MNHEY, CDR2 SMNVEV (reference sequence). V lost 8 bases and J lost 3; bases outside the gene matches: 6. CDR3 in amino acids: CASGGLADYTGELFF. Here the CDR3 DNA reads TGTGCCAGCGGCGGACTAGCGGACTACACCGGGGAGCTGTTTTTT.

This clonotype was found many times. The rearrangement links TRBV29-1 to TRBJ2-3; no reliable D call. The CDR3 length is 14 residues. Germline V gene sequence: CDR1 SQVTM, CDR2 ANQGSEA. Trimming stripped 5 bases from V and 2 bases from J, with 14 bases between. The CDR3 DNA sequence: TGCAGCGTTTGTAAAGGTTTGAACACAGATACGCAGTATTTT. Protein: CSVCKGLNTDTQYF.

This clonotype has a handful of counts. This chain uses TRBV20-1 with TRBJ2-7; no definite D call. The V gene's germline CDR1 is DFQATT and CDR2 SNEGSKA (reference sequence). This CDR3 has 12 amino acids. Trimming stripped 3 bases from V and 0 bases from J, with 6 bases between. Here the CDR3 reads CSASISSYEQYF. The CDR3 DNA reads as TGCAGTGCTAGTATTAGCTCCTACGAGCAGTACTTC.

This clonotype was seen more than once but under ten times. The V and J genes are TRBV7-8 and TRBJ2-2; perhaps TRBD2 as D (5 bases). Germline V CDR1 and CDR2: SGHVS, FQNEAQ. The CDR3 is 12 amino acids. The V and J ends lost 7 bases and 5 bases respectively, with 8 bases between them. CDR3 coding DNA: TGTGCCAGCAACGAGGGAACCGGGGAGCTGTTTTTT. As protein: CASNEGTGELFF.

This chain connects TRBV5-1 to TRBJ2-5, with 12 positions matching TRBD2. The junction had 5 bases not matched to a gene; V was cut back by 1 base and J by 4 bases. Germline CDR1 and CDR2: SGHRS and YFSETQ. The CDR3 spans 16 residues. In DNA form, the CDR3 reads TGCGCCAGCAGCTTGACGAGACTAGCGGGAGTAGAGACCCAGTACTTC. Translated: CASSLTRLAGVETQYF. The full variable domain, its missing parts supplied by reference TRBV5-1 and TRBJ2-5, is KAGVTQTPRYLIKTRGQQVTLSCSPISGHRSVSWYQQTPGQGLQFLFEYFSETQRNKGNFPGRFSGRQFSNSRSEMNVSTLELGDSALYLCASSLTRLAGVETQYFGPGTRLLVL.

This clonotype was detected ten times or more. The rearrangement joins TRBV7-8 to TRBJ2-3, with D unresolved. Trimming removed 1 base from V and 3 bases from J, with 8 bases in between. CDR3 size: 14 residues. The germline gives CDR1 SGHVS, CDR2 FQNEAQ. DNA of the CDR3: TGTGCCAGCAGCTTAGAGATGCTTACAGATACGCAGTATTTT. Protein: CASSLEMLTDTQYF.

This clonotype turned up a few times. The rearrangement links TRBV29-1 to TRBJ2-3, with TRBD2 matching 11 bases. The CDR3 totals 11 residues. CDR1 is SQVTM, CDR2 ANQGSEA, per germline. The CDR3 sequence: CRGTSGDTQYF. Written as DNA, the CDR3 is TGCAGGGGGACTAGCGGAGATACGCAGTATTTT.

The table lists this clonotype with a few counts. The J gene is TRBJ1-5, the V gene TRBV28; perhaps TRBD1 as D (5 bases). V was cut by 10 bases and J by 1 base, with 14 bases left in between. CDR1 MDHEN and CDR2 SYDVKM come from the germline V gene. CDR3 length: 14 amino acids. The CDR3 bases are TGTGCCACCCTATGGGGCGGCAGCAATCAGCCCCAGCATTTT. Amino acid sequence: CATLWGGSNQPQHF.

This clonotype was found a few times. This sequence joins TRBV21-1 and TRBJ2-5; the table's D call TRBD1 went unverified against the DNA. TRBV21-1 counts as a pseudogene. The CDR3 spans 16 residues. The DNA for the CDR3 is TGTGCCAGCAGCATTCCCCGCGAGGGGGGGAGCGAGACCCAGTACTTC. Amino acid sequence: CASSIPREGGSETQYF.